This is a list of T cell receptor beta chains from one sample in a study of control samples from healthy donors and cancer patients. TCRdb keeps only in-frame clones here, not all; method: immunoSEQ multiplex PCR. The sample consists of about 58,000 clones, 85% to 90% of them appearing once. Sequencing was done on a sample of PBMCs. Every receptor here comes from a man aged 60-69 years with colorectal cancer. CDR3s include the opening cysteine and the closing phenylalanine or tryptophan. Fields, in order: J gene, V gene, D gene, CDR3 DNA, CDR3 protein. D genes are given only for firm matches.

TRBJ1-1 TRBV2 TRBD1 TGTGCCAGCAGTGAGCAAGGGGACAGATGGGACATTGGTGAAGCTTTCTTT CASSEQGDRWDIGEAFF
TRBJ2-7 TRBV9 . TGTGCCAGCAGCGTAGACGGAAACGAGCAGTACTTC CASSVDGNEQYF
TRBJ1-2 TRBV7-8 . TGTGCCAGCAGCTTAAGTACAGGTTTGGACTATGGCTACACCTTC CASSLSTGLDYGYTF
TRBJ2-5 TRBV7-2 TRBD2 TGTGCCAGCAGCTCGAGGAGCGGGAAAGAGACCCAGTACTTC CASSSRSGKETQYF
TRBJ2-7 TRBV6-5 . TGTGCCAGCAGTTACTTTGGGCAGGGTAACGAGCAGTACTTC CASSYFGQGNEQYF
TRBJ2-7 TRBV30 . TGTGCCTGGAGTGTGTGGGCGGAGGAGCAGTACTTC CAWSVWAEEQYF
TRBJ1-2 TRBV7-8 . TGTGCCAGCAGCCCATACCAGATCCGGGACACCTCTAACTATGGCTACACCTTC CASSPYQIRDTSNYGYTF
TRBJ1-1 TRBV12-3/TRBV12-4 . TGTGCCAGCAGTTCCGGGGCGCACGCGGAAGCTTTCTTT CASSSGAHAEAFF
TRBJ1-2 TRBV27 TRBD1 TGTGCCAGCAGCCACAGACAGGGGGCGATGGGTCCGACCTATGGCTACACCTTC CASSHRQGAMGPTYGYTF
TRBJ2-7 TRBV2 TRBD1 TGTGCCAGCAGCGCAGGGGGTTACTACGAGCAGTACTTC CASSAGGYYEQYF
TRBJ2-7 TRBV6-6 . TGTGCCAGCAGAAGCCACAACCTCGGGGACGGCTACGAGCAGTACTTC CASRSHNLGDGYEQYF
TRBJ2-1 TRBV5-4 TRBD2 TGTGCCAGCAGCCGTAGCGGGGGGGCCTCCTACAATGAGCAGTTCTTC CASSRSGGASYNEQFF
TRBJ1-5 TRBV2 TRBD1 TGTGCCAGCAACGCACAGGGGCAGCTCTTCAATCAGCCCCAGCATTTT CASNAQGQLFNQPQHF
TRBJ2-1 TRBV15 . TGTGCCACCAGTACGGGAAGCTCCTACAATGAGCAGTTCTTC CATSTGSSYNEQFF
TRBJ2-3 TRBV5-6 . TGTGCCAGCAGCCACCGACTACACCTAGATACGCAGTATTTT CASSHRLHLDTQYF
TRBJ2-7 TRBV9 TRBD1 TGTGCCAGCAGTCCGGGACAGGGGAACTACGAGCAGTACTTC CASSPGQGNYEQYF
TRBJ1-2 TRBV18 . TGTGCCAGCTCCCCGCCACAGGGATTGGTGCTCTATGGCTACACCTTC CASSPPQGLVLYGYTF
TRBJ2-7 TRBV4-1 . TGCGCCAGCAGCCAAGTTAGAACTGATATGAGCTCCTACGAGCAGTACTTC CASSQVRTDMSSYEQYF
TRBJ2-2 TRBV19 . TGTGCCAGTAGTATAGCGGGGGCCCTCACCGGGGAGCTGTTTTTT CASSIAGALTGELFF
TRBJ1-2 TRBV19 . TGTGCCAGTAGTGCCTTAGGCGGTGGCTACACCTTC CASSALGGGYTF
TRBJ2-7 TRBV2 . TGTGCCAGCACCCGGGACTGGAGCTCCTACGAGCAGTACTTC CASTRDWSSYEQYF
TRBJ2-1 TRBV28 TRBD1 TGTGCCAGCAATTCGCCAAGTACAGGGGACAATGAGCAGTTCTTC CASNSPSTGDNEQFF
TRBJ1-1 TRBV5-1 . TGCGCCAGCAGCCCCACCGTAGCGACTGAAGCTTTCTTT CASSPTVATEAFF
TRBJ1-1 TRBV7-6 . TGTGCCAGCAGCACCGAAAAGGGACATATGAACACTGAAGCTTTCTTT CASSTEKGHMNTEAFF